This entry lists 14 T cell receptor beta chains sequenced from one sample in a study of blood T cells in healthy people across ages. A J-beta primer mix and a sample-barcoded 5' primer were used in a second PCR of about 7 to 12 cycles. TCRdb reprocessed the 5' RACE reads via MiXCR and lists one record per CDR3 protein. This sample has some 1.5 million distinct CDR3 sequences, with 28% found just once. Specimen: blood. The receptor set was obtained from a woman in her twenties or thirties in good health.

CDR3 residues: CASSKPGTGGYEQFF. The CDR3 coding sequence is TGTGCCAGCAGCAAACCCGGGACAGGGGGCTATGAGCAGTTCTTC. J is TRBJ2-1 and V is TRBV25-1; 12 nucleotides line up with TRBD1. Trimming at V came to 6 bases and at J to 8 bases, leaving 8 bases not matched to a gene. CDR3 length: 15 residues. Germline V gene lookup returns CDR1 MGHDK and CDR2 SYGVNS. The full variable domain, rest sourced from reference TRBV25-1 and TRBJ2-1, is EADIYQTPRYLVIGTGKKITLECSQTMGHDKMYWYQQDPGMELHLIHYSYGVNSTEKGDLSSESTVSRIRTEHFPLTLESARPSHTSQYLCASSKPGTGGYEQFFGPGTRLTVL.

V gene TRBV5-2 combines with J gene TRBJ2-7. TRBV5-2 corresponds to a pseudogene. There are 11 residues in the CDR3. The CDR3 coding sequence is TGTGTCAGCAACGGATATTACGAGCAGTACTTC. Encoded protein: CVSNGYYEQYF.

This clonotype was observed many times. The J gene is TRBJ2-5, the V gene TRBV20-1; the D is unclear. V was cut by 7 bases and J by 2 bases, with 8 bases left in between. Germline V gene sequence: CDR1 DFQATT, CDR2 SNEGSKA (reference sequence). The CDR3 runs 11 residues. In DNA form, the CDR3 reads TGCAGTGGGGGTCATCAAGAGACCCAGTACTTC. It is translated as CSGGHQETQYF.

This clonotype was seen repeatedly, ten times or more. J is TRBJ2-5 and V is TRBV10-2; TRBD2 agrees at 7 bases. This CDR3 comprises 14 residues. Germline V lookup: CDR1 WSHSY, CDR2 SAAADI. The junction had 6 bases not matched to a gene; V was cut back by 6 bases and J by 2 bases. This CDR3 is CASRAGTTQETQYF. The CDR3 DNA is TGCGCCAGCAGAGCCGGGACTACTCAAGAGACCCAGTACTTC.

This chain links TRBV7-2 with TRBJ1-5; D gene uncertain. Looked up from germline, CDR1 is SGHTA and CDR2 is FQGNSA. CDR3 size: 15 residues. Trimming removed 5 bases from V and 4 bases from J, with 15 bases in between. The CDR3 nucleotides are TGTGCCAGCAGCCCACGACGGTCTTTGAATCAGCCCCAGCATTTT. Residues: CASSPRRSLNQPQHF.

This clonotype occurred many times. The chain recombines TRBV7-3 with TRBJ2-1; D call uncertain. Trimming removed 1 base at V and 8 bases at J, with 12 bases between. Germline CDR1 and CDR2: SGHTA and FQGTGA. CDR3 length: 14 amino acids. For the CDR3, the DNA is TGTGCCAGCAGCTTAAAGGGCCTCCTTGATGAGCAGTTCTTC. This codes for CASSLKGLLDEQFF.

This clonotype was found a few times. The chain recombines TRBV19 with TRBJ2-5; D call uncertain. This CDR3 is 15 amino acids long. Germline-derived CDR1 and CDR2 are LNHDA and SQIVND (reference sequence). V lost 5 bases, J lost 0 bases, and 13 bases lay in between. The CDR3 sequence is CASSQSATYQETQYF. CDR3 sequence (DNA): TGTGCCAGTAGTCAAAGCGCGACTTACCAAGAGACCCAGTACTTC.

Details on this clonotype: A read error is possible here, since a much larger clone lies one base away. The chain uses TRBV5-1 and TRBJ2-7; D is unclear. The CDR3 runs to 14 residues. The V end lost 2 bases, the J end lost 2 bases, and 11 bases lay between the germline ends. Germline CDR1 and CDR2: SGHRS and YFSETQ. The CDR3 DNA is TGCGCCAGCAGCTTAAGGCAGACCCCCTACGAGCAGTACTTC. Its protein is CASSLRQTPYEQYF.

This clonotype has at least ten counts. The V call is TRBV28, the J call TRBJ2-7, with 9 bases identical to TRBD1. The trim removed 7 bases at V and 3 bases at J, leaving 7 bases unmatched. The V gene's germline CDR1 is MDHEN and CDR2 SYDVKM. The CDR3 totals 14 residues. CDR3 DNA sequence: TGTGCCAGCATTAGGAGACAGGGGGACTACGAGCAGTACTTC. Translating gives CASIRRQGDYEQYF.

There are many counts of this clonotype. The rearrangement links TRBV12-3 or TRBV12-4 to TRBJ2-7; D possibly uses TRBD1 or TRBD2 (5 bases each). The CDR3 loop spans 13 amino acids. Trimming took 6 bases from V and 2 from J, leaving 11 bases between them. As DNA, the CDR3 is TGTGCCAGCAGGGGGGACCTCGCCTACGAGCAGTACTTC. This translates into CASRGDLAYEQYF.

The CDR3, as DNA: TGTGCCAGCAGCTTACCTGGACAGTTGGCAGATACGCAGTATTTT. The encoded protein is CASSLPGQLADTQYF. The J gene is TRBJ2-3, the V gene TRBV7-3, with D possibly TRBD1 on 6 matching bases. This CDR3 region has 15 residues. Trimming stripped 2 bases from V and 4 bases from J, with 13 bases between. Looked up from germline, CDR1 is SGHTA and CDR2 is FQGTGA.

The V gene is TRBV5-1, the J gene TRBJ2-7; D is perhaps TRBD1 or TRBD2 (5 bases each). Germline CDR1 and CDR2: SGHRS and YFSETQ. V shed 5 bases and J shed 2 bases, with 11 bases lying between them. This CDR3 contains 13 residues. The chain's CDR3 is CASRRDQPYEQYF. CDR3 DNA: TGCGCCAGCAGAAGGGACCAGCCCTACGAGCAGTACTTC. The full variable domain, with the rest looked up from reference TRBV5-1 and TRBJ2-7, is KAGVTQTPRYLIKTRGQQVTLSCSPISGHRSVSWYQQTPGQGLQFLFEYFSETQRNKGNFPGRFSGRQFSNSRSEMNVSTLELGDSALYLCASRRDQPYEQYFGPGTRLTVT.

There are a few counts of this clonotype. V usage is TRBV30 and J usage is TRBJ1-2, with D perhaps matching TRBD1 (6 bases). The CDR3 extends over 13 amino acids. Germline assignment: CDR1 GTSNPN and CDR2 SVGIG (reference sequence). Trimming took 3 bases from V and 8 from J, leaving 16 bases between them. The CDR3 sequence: CAWRIRQTGGYTF. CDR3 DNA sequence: TGTGCCTGGAGGATCCGACAGACAGGAGGCTACACCTTC.

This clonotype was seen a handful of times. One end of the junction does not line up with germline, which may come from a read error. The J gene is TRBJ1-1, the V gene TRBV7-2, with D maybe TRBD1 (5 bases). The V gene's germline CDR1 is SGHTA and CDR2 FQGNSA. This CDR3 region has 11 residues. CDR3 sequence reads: CASRLGRGAFF. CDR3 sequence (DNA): TGTGCCAGCAGATTAGGAAGGGGAGCTTTCTTT.